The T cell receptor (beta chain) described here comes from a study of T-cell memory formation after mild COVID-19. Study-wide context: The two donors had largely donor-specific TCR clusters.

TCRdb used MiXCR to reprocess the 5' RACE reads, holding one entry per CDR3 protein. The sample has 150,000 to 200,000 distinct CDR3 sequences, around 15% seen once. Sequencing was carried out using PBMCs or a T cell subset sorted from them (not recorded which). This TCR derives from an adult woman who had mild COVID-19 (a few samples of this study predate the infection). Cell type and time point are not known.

For the CDR3, the DNA is TGTGCCAGCAGTGGGCAGCGGCCCCAAGAGACCCAGTACTTC. Its translation: CASSGQRPQETQYF. V is TRBV2 and J is TRBJ2-5, with a weak D call TRBD2 (5 bases). CDR1 and CDR2 (germline): SNHLY, FYNNEI. Trimming took off 4 bases at V and 1 base at J, with 10 bases between the two ends. The CDR3 runs 14 residues.